This T cell receptor beta chain stems from a study of blood T cell repertoires in COVID-19. Study background: The study drew acute and convalescent COVID-19 samples from the United States, Italy and Spain. T cells, B-cell-depleted T cells, or PBMCs supplied cDNA or gDNA.

Germline values: CDR1 SEHNR, CDR2 FQNEAQ (reference sequence). The CDR3 length is 13 residues. V was clipped by 3 bases and J by 6 bases; unmatched bases: 0. Sequenced by immunoSEQ multiplex PCR; TCRdb stores in-frame clones only, minus some. Of 110,000 to 150,000 clones in the sample, 80% were seen once. This TCR came from a man aged 65-85 years who had recovered from COVID-19. Source material: peripheral blood. The genes are TRBV7-9 and TRBJ1-5; 9 bases are a match to TRBD1. The CDR3 protein is CASSLGQGQPQHF. CDR3 nucleotide sequence: TGTGCCAGCAGCTTGGGACAGGGTCAGCCCCAGCATTTT.